A single sample is the source of the 20 T cell receptor beta chains below, sequenced in a study of blood T cell repertoires in COVID-19 (dated by TCRdb to about 2020). Receptor libraries were prepared by the immunoSEQ multiplex PCR assay. TCRdb re-hosts the immuneACCESS table, in-frame sequences only. Its copies lack some clones; in the studies checked, an unresolved V gene accounts for under half of them, and the cause for the rest is not known. The sample yields approximately 68,000 clones; 82% were counted once. Of the sample, roughly a sixth is held by the ten largest clones. Sequenced: peripheral blood. All receptors derive from a human donor in a cohort sampled during active COVID-19.

V usage is TRBV7-9 and J usage is TRBJ1-1; D ambiguous. This CDR3 comprises 11 residues. The germline V gene encodes CDR1 SEHNR and CDR2 FQNEAQ (reference sequence). Deletions cut 5 bases from V and 9 bases from J, with 10 bases between. The CDR3 DNA follows: TGTGCCAGCAGCCCGGGAAGGAAAGCTTTCTTT. Encoded protein: CASSPGRKAFF.

A few counts support this clone. The chain carries TRBV2 and TRBJ1-3, with D tentatively TRBD1 (5 bases). CDR1 SNHLY and CDR2 FYNNEI come from the germline V gene. CDR3 length: 13 residues. Trimming took 7 bases from V and 4 from J, leaving 11 bases between them. The CDR3 here is CASMIDRGNTIYF. For the CDR3, the DNA is TGTGCCAGCATGATAGACAGAGGAAACACCATATATTTT.

The rearrangement uses TRBV7-3 and TRBJ1-2, with a tentative D call TRBD1 (6 bases). The CDR3 spans 17 residues. Trimming removed 5 bases at V and 3 bases at J, with 22 bases between. Per the germline V gene, CDR1 is SGHTA and CDR2 is FQGTGA. CDR3: CASSPGPPGTTDYGYTF. In DNA form, the CDR3 reads TGTGCCAGCAGCCCTGGACCCCCCGGGACAACAGACTATGGCTACACCTTC.

This chain joins TRBV15 and TRBJ2-7, with D possibly being TRBD1 (5 bases). The CDR3 is 14 amino acids. Germline CDR1 and CDR2: LNHNV and YYDKDF (reference sequence). V was cut by 4 bases and J by 6 bases, with 16 bases left in between. CDR3 protein: CATSTLQAAGEQYF. DNA for the CDR3: TGTGCCACCAGCACTCTACAGGCCGCCGGCGAGCAGTACTTC.

This chain links TRBV5-1 with TRBJ1-2; D might be TRBD1 (5 bases). Looked up from germline, CDR1 is SGHRS and CDR2 is YFSETQ. V gave up 0 bases and J gave up 8 bases, with 11 bases separating them. The CDR3 covers 13 residues. CDR3 in amino acids: CASSLERGEGYTF. The CDR3 DNA reads as TGCGCCAGCAGCTTGGAGCGGGGCGAAGGCTACACCTTC.

The chain combines TRBV5-5 with TRBJ1-4; a possible D gene is TRBD1 (5 bases). The length of the CDR3 is 15 residues. CDR1 is SGHKS, CDR2 YYEKEE, per germline (reference sequence). V was cut by 2 bases and J by 5 bases, with 13 bases left in between. The CDR3 loop reads CASSFSTGFNEKLFF. CDR3 coding DNA: TGTGCCAGCAGCTTCTCTACAGGCTTCAATGAAAAACTGTTTTTT.

The V call is TRBV2, the J call TRBJ1-6; D is uncertain. V gave up 8 bases and J gave up 0 bases, with 8 bases separating them. CDR1 is SNHLY and CDR2 is FYNNEI in the germline V gene. The CDR3 loop spans 14 amino acids. In DNA form, the CDR3 reads TGTGCCAGCGTGCGAGGCTCCTATAATTCACCCCTCCACTTT. Translated: CASVRGSYNSPLHF.

The chain couples TRBV2 to TRBJ1-2; 7 nucleotides align to TRBD1. CDR1 and CDR2 from the germline V gene are SNHLY and FYNNEI. Germline trimming cut 1 base from V and 6 bases from J; bases unmatched to any gene: 2. The CDR3 has 13 amino acids. The CDR3: CASSEEGGDGYTF. As DNA, the CDR3 is TGTGCCAGCAGTGAAGAAGGGGGCGATGGCTACACCTTC.

This CDR3 reads CASYRDREAEAFF. CDR3 DNA: TGTGCCAGCTACCGGGACAGGGAGGCTGAAGCTTTCTTT. V gene TRBV5-8 combines with J gene TRBJ1-1; 9 nucleotides match TRBD1. V was pared by 7 bases and J by 6 bases, with 7 bases of the junction left unmatched. Looked up from germline, CDR1 is SGHTS and CDR2 is YDEGEE. This CDR3 is built from 13 residues.

The V and J genes are TRBV12-3 or TRBV12-4 and TRBJ2-7; tentatively, D is TRBD2 (5 bases). The CDR3 has 13 residues. V was clipped by 7 bases and J by 2 bases, with 12 bases between them. The CDR3 region is CASTPGVAYEQYF. CDR3 DNA: TGTGCCAGCACCCCCGGGGTGGCCTACGAGCAGTACTTC.

V gene TRBV6-6 combines with J gene TRBJ1-1, with 7 bases aligning to TRBD1. The trim removed 6 bases at V and 0 bases at J, leaving 4 bases unmatched. The CDR3 consists of 14 residues. Per the germline V gene, CDR1 is MNHNY and CDR2 is SVGAGI (reference sequence). The CDR3 nucleotides are TGTGCCAGCAGCCGGGGACAGTTGAACACTGAAGCTTTCTTT. Protein: CASSRGQLNTEAFF.

J is TRBJ2-1 and V is TRBV5-4; 12 nucleotides agree with TRBD2. The V gene end was trimmed by 4 bases and the J gene end by 8 bases; junction bases not matched to a gene: 10. The CDR3 is 16 amino acids. Germline-derived CDR1 and CDR2 are SGHNT and YYREEE (reference sequence). The CDR3: CASSPRTTSGGDEQFF. The DNA for the CDR3 is TGTGCCAGCAGCCCCCGAACGACTAGCGGGGGAGATGAGCAGTTCTTC.

The chain uses TRBV10-2 and TRBJ1-2, with D possibly TRBD1 on 6 matching bases. Germline V gene sequence: CDR1 WSHSY, CDR2 SAAADI. V lost 6 bases and J 6 bases, leaving 11 bases between the germline ends. CDR3 size: 12 residues. The CDR3 reads CASRQGADGYTF. CDR3 DNA sequence: TGCGCCAGCAGACAGGGCGCGGATGGCTACACCTTC.

This rearrangement joins TRBV21-1 to TRBJ1-4; the table's TRBD1 call for D was not verified on the DNA. TRBV21-1 is termed a pseudogene. This CDR3 contains 19 residues. This CDR3 reads CASSKWRGQSRWFQEKLFF. CDR3 in DNA: TGTGCCAGCAGCAAATGGCGTGGACAGTCGCGATGGTTTCAGGAAAAACTGTTTTTT.

V gene TRBV30 combines with J gene TRBJ1-2; the match to TRBD1 covers 9 bases. This CDR3 comprises 14 residues. The V gene end was trimmed by 4 bases and the J gene end by 7 bases; junction bases not matched to a gene: 10. CDR1 and CDR2 from the germline V gene are GTSNPN and SVGIG (reference sequence). In DNA, the CDR3 is TGTGCCTGGACCCCCGGCGGGACAGGGTCTGGCTACACCTTC. Translation: CAWTPGGTGSGYTF.

The V call is TRBV4-3, the J call TRBJ1-2, with a tentative D call TRBD1 (6 bases). Trimming pared 1 base from V and 6 bases from J, leaving 9 bases between. The CDR3 length is 13 residues. Germline V lookup: CDR1 LGHNA, CDR2 YSLEER. CDR3 protein: CASSQVQGHGYTF. CDR3 sequence (DNA): TGCGCCAGCAGCCAAGTACAGGGCCATGGCTACACCTTC.

This sequence joins TRBV5-1 and TRBJ2-3; possibly TRBD2 for D (6 bases). The CDR3 consists of 15 residues. V lost 0 bases to trimming and J lost 3 bases, with 11 bases between them. Germline loops: CDR1 SGHRS, CDR2 YFSETQ. The CDR3 nucleotides read TGCGCCAGCAGCTTGGCGGGGGTGAGGACAGATACGCAGTATTTT. Translation: CASSLAGVRTDTQYF.

The gene calls are TRBV2 and TRBJ1-5; tentatively, D is TRBD1 (6 bases). The CDR3 has 16 residues. V shed 2 bases and J shed 1 base, with 12 bases lying between them. Per the germline V gene, CDR1 is SNHLY and CDR2 is FYNNEI. This chain's CDR3 is CASSEYYRASNQPQHF. The CDR3, as DNA: TGTGCCAGCAGTGAATACTACAGGGCAAGCAATCAGCCCCAGCATTTT.

The chain employs TRBV14 and TRBJ2-1, with no clear D. The CDR3 has 13 residues. Looked up from germline, CDR1 is SGHDN and CDR2 is FVKESK. V lost 0 bases to trimming and J lost 12 bases, with 12 bases between them. The CDR3 sequence: CASSQDQAGLQFF. Written as DNA, the CDR3 is TGTGCCAGCAGCCAAGATCAAGCAGGTTTGCAGTTCTTC.

The chain uses TRBV7-9 and TRBJ2-7, with TRBD1 matching over 10 bases. CDR3 length: 17 residues. CDR1 and CDR2 (germline): SEHNR, FQNEAQ (reference sequence). V shed 5 bases and J 3 bases; nucleotides not matched to a gene: 13. CDR3 in DNA: TGTGCCAGCAGCCAGCCCACACCGGGACAGGGGAGCTACGAGCAGTACTTC. Amino acids: CASSQPTPGQGSYEQYF. The variable domain in full, with the rest retrieved from reference TRBV7-9 and TRBJ2-7, is DTGVSQNPRHKITKRGQNVTFRCDPISEHNRLYWYRQTLGQGPEFLTYFQNEAQLEKSRLLSDRFSAERPKGSFSTLEIQRTEQGDSAMYLCASSQPTPGQGSYEQYFGPGTRLTVT.